This T cell receptor beta chain was identified during a study of naive and memory T cell subsets. The table lists this clonotype with many counts. Its antigen is as yet unknown. CDR1 MDHEN and CDR2 SYDVKM come from the germline V gene. CDR3 length equals 15 residues. J lost 7 bases, V lost 1 base, and 10 bases had no gene match. CD4 T cells were positively selected, then CD8 T cells from the CD4-negative fraction. Study-wide findings and caveats: RNA-based TCR counts may shift with T cell activation and differentiation.

Both TRBC1 and TRBC2 were covered by a beta constant-region primer of two equimolar oligonucleotides. TCRdb analysed the UMI-ligation and nested PCR reads with MiXCR anew, one entry per CDR3 protein. The sample shows under 150,000 distinct CDR3 sequences, 15% to 20% of them seen only once. The rearrangement links TRBV28 to TRBJ2-7, with 7 bases lining up with TRBD2. Sequenced input: naive CD4+ T cells from blood. The sequence came from a human donor in good health. The CDR3 coding sequence is TGTGCCAGCAGTTTATCGCGGGAGTGGGGATCTGAGCAGTACTTC. Encoded protein: CASSLSREWGSEQYF.